This T cell receptor (beta chain) is drawn from a study of tissue T cells after allogeneic stem cell transplantation. This clone was counted once. Its target is not known. Gene names and germline refer to mouse. The CDR3 end lies 1 residue beyond the end of the read and is filled in from the germline J gene. CDR1 KGHPV and CDR2 FQNQEV come from the germline V gene (reference sequence). CDR3 length: 14 residues. Trimming shortened V by 2 bases and J by 0 bases, and 6 bases separated the two germline ends. Here immunoSEQ multiplex PCR was the method, and the copy in TCRdb shows in-frame clones only, minus some. The sample has roughly 8,600 clones; 37% are singletons. Notes on the study in general: Anatomically similar tissues had similar TCR repertoires within each patient. Limitations included a small, clinically heterogeneous cohort and limited sampling depth. The study did not identify alloreactive or antigen-specific tissue TCRs, and some clones might be persisting host cells.

Time point meaning: mouse harvest day 14 after allogeneic transplant. Each mouse received 10^7 T-cell-depleted marrow cells plus 10^6 splenic CD5+ T cells by tail vein. Mice had MHC-mismatched B6 into BALB/c GVHD, sampled day 7 or 14. This receptor was taken from a female BALB/c mouse given C57BL/6 T cells with graft-versus-host disease after an allogeneic hematopoietic cell transplant. The rearrangement links TRBV26 to TRBJ2-3; no firm D call. Sequences were obtained from skin. The part of the CDR3 DNA that was read is TGTGCCAGCAGTCTGACCAGTAGTGCAGAAACGCTGTAT. This gives the protein CASSLTSSAETLY. The CDR3 in its entirety is CASSLTSSAETLYF.